A selection of T cell receptor beta chains follows, all from one sample in a study of cytomegalovirus exposure and HLA in healthy donors. Produced via immunoSEQ multiplex PCR; TCRdb's table is partial and in-frame only. The sample yields about 170,000 clones, around nine tenths seen once. Material: PBMCs. These receptors originate from a woman aged 18-35 years in good health and CMV-seronegative. CDR3s include the opening cysteine and the closing phenylalanine or tryptophan. The D gene is left open where the match is weak. Not every row has a clone size; where given, it reads once, few, many or a size class.

V gene	clone size	D gene	J gene	CDR3 DNA	CDR3 protein
TRBV5-1	-	TRBD2	TRBJ2-1	TGCGCCAGCAGCGGACGAAAAAAGACTAGCGGCTCGTACAATGAGCAGTTCTTC	CASSGRKKTSGSYNEQFF
TRBV7-3	-	TRBD1	TRBJ1-6	TGTGCCAGCAGCTTGGACAGGGACATGTCACCCCTCCACTTT	CASSLDRDMSPLHF
TRBV5-6	-	TRBD2	TRBJ2-3	TGTGCCAGCAGCCCGGGACTAGGGCCAGATACGCAGTATTTT	CASSPGLGPDTQYF
TRBV10-3	few	-	TRBJ1-2	TGTGCCATCAGTGCCCAGTATGGCTACACCTTC	CAISAQYGYTF
TRBV4-1	-	-	TRBJ1-5	TGCGCCAGCAGCCCTGGGGGGGCCAGCCAGCAGCCCCAGCATTTT	CASSPGGASQQPQHF
TRBV2	-	-	TRBJ1-2	TGTGCCAGCAGCGATATTGCGGGGGTAGAAGGCTACACCTTC	CASSDIAGVEGYTF
TRBV2	-	-	TRBJ1-2	TGTGCCAGCAGTGCACGGACAGAAACCGACGGCTACACCTTC	CASSARTETDGYTF
TRBV7-6	-	TRBD1	TRBJ2-1	TGTGCCAGCAGCTCCTACAGGGGGCCTACGAATGAGCAGTTCTTC	CASSSYRGPTNEQFF
TRBV2	-	-	TRBJ1-1	TGTGCCAGCTTCAGGGGTTTGATGGGAATCACTGAAGCTTTCTTT	CASFRGLMGITEAFF
TRBV5-6	-	-	TRBJ1-1	TGTGCCAGCAGCTTGGACAGGGACACTGAAGCTTTCTTT	CASSLDRDTEAFF
TRBV7-2	-	-	TRBJ2-1	TGTGCCAGCAGCTTCACTAGGAACAATGAGCAGTTCTTC	CASSFTRNNEQFF
TRBV28	few	-	TRBJ1-5	TGTGCCAGCTGCAGGCGAAATCAGCCCCAGCATTTT	CASCRRNQPQHF
TRBV25-1	-	-	TRBJ2-1	TGTGCCAGCTCTAGCAGTATCCATGAGCAGTTCTTC	CASSSSIHEQFF
TRBV2	-	-	TRBJ1-1	TGTGCCAGCAGTGAATTGACGGGGGACACTGAAGCTTTCTTT	CASSELTGDTEAFF
TRBV19	-	TRBD1	TRBJ2-1	TGTGCCAGTAGTAGAGGGACAGGGGATGGCTATGAGCAGTTCTTC	CASSRGTGDGYEQFF
TRBV6-5	-	-	TRBJ2-3	TGTGCCAGCAGTTACAGGGGCAGAGATACGCAGTATTTT	CASSYRGRDTQYF
TRBV10-2	-	TRBD1	TRBJ1-2	TGCGCCAGCAGTGATACGACAGGGATAAGAGGCTACACCTTC	CASSDTTGIRGYTF
TRBV7-2	-	-	TRBJ2-7	TGTGCCAGCAGCGCCCGGGATGGACGGACCTACGAGCAGTACTTC	CASSARDGRTYEQYF
TRBV5-1	once	-	TRBJ2-5	TGCGCCAGCAGCTTGGTCGCTTCTAGAGAGACCCAGTACTTC	CASSLVASRETQYF
TRBV9	-	-	TRBJ2-3	TGTGCCAGCAGCGTGAGACTAGGCGATAGCACAGATACGCAGTATTTT	CASSVRLGDSTDTQYF
TRBV19	-	-	TRBJ1-5	TGTGCCAGTAGTATTTCCCCCCGTCCCAATCAGCCCCAGCATTTT	CASSISPRPNQPQHF
TRBV5-6	-	-	TRBJ1-3	TGTGCCAGCAGCTTAGGACGGACTAACTCTGGAAACACCATATATTTT	CASSLGRTNSGNTIYF
TRBV29-1	-	-	TRBJ1-1	TGCAGCGTTGGGGCTCCTTTCGAAGCTTTCTTT	CSVGAPFEAFF